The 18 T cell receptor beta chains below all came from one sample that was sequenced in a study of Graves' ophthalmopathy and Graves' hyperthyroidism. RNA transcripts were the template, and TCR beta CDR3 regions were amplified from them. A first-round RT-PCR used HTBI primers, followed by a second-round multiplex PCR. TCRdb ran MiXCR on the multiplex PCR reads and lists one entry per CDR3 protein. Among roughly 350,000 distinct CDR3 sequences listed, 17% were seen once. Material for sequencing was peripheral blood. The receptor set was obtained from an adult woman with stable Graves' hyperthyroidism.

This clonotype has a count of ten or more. The CDR3 spells CASTSTSGQETQYF. In DNA, the CDR3 is TGTGCCAGCACTTCAACTAGCGGGCAAGAGACCCAGTACTTC. The V and J genes are TRBV12-3 or TRBV12-4 and TRBJ2-5; 9 bases map to TRBD2. V shed 7 bases and J 2 bases; nucleotides not matched to a gene: 5. The CDR3 runs 14 residues.

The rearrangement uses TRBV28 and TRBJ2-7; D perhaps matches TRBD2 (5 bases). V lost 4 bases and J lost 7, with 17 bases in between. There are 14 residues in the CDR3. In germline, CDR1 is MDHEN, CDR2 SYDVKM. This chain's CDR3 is CASSSTAGMHEQYF. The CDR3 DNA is TGTGCCAGCAGTTCTACTGCCGGGATGCATGAGCAGTACTTC.

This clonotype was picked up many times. The CDR3 loop is CASRSIAGANTGELFF. The CDR3 DNA sequence: TGTGCCAGCAGATCTATAGCGGGAGCGAACACCGGGGAGCTGTTTTTT. V is TRBV6-5 and J is TRBJ2-2; 9 bases are shared with TRBD2. CDR3 size: 16 residues. V was clipped by 6 bases and J by 0 bases; unmatched bases: 5. The germline V gene has CDR1 MNHEY and CDR2 SVGAGI.

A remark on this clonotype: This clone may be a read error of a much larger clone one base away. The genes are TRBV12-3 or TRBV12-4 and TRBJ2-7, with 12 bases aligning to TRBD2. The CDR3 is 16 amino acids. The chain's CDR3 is CASSSLGLAGNYGQYF. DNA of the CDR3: TGTGCCAGCAGTTCCCTTGGACTAGCGGGAAACTACGGGCAGTACTTC.

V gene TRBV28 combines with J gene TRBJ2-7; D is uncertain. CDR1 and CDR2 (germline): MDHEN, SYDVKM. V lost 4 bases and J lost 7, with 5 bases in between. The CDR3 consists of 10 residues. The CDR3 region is CASSYGEQYF. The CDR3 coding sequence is TGTGCCAGCAGTTACGGAGAGCAGTACTTC.

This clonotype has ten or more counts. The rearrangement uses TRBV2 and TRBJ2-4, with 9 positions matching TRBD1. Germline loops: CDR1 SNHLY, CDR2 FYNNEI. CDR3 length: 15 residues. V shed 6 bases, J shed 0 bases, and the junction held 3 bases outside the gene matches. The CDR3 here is CASRAGQGAKNIQYF. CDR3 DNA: TGTGCCAGCAGAGCGGGACAGGGAGCCAAAAACATTCAGTACTTC.

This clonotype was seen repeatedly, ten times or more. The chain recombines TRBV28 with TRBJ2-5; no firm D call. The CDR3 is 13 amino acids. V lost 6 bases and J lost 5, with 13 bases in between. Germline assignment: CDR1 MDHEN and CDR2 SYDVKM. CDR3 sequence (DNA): TGTGCCAGCAGCCTAAACATGGGGGAGACCCAGTACTTC. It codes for CASSLNMGETQYF. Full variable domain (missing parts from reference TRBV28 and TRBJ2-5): DVKVTQSSRYLVKRTGEKVFLECVQDMDHENMFWYRQDPGLGLRLIYFSYDVKMKEKGDIPEGYSVSREKKERFSLILESASTNQTSMYLCASSLNMGETQYFGPGTRLLVL.

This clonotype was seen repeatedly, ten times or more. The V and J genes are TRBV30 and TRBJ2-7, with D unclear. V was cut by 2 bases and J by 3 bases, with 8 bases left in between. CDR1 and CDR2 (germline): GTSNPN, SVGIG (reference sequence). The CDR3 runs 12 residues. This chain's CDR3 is CAWSYFNYEQYF. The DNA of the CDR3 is TGTGCCTGGAGTTATTTTAACTACGAGCAGTACTTC.

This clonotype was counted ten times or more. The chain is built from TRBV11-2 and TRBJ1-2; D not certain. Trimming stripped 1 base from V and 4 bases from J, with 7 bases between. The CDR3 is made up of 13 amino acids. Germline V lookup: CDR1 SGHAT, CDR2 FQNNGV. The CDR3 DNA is TGTGCCAGCAGCTTAGCGGATATCTATGGCTACACCTTC. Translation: CASSLADIYGYTF.

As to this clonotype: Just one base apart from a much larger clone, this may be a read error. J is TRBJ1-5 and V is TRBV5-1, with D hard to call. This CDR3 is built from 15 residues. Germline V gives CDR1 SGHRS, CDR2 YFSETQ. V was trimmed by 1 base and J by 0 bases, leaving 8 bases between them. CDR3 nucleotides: TGCGCCAGCAGCTTGCAAGAGGATAGCAATCAGCCCCAGCATTTT. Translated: CASSLQEDSNQPQHF.

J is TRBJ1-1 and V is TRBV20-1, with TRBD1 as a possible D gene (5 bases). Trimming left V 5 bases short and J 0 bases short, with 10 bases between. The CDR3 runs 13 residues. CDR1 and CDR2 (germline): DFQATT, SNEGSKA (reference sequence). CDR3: CSALGHMNTEAFF. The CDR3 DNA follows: TGCAGTGCTCTGGGGCACATGAACACTGAAGCTTTCTTT.

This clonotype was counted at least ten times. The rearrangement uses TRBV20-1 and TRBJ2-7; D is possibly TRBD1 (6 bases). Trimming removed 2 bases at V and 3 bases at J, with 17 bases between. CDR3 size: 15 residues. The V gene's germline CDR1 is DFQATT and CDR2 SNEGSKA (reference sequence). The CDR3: CSARLQGQRGYEQYF. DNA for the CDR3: TGCAGTGCTAGACTTCAGGGACAACGAGGCTACGAGCAGTACTTC.

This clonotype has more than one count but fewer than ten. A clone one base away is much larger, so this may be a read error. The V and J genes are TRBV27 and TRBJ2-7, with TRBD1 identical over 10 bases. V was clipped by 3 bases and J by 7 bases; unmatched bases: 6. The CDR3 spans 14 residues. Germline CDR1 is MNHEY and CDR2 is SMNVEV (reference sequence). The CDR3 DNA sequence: TGTGCCAGCAGTTTGAGACAGGGGGCGAATGAGCAGTACTTC. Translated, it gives CASSLRQGANEQYF.

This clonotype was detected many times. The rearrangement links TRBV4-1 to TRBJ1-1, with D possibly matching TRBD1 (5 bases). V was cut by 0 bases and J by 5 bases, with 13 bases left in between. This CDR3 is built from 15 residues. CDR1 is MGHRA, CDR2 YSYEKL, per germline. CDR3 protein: CASSQDEGVGTEAFF. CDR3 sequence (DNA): TGCGCCAGCAGCCAAGATGAAGGGGTAGGGACTGAAGCTTTCTTT.

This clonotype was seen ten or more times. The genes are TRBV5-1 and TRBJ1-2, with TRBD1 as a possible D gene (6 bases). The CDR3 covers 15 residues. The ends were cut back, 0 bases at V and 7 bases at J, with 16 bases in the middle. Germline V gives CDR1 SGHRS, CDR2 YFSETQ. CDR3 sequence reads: CASSLAPRQDSGYTF. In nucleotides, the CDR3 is TGCGCCAGCAGCTTGGCCCCTCGACAGGATTCTGGCTACACCTTC. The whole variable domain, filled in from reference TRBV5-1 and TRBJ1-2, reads KAGVTQTPRYLIKTRGQQVTLSCSPISGHRSVSWYQQTPGQGLQFLFEYFSETQRNKGNFPGRFSGRQFSNSRSEMNVSTLELGDSALYLCASSLAPRQDSGYTFGSGTRLTVV.

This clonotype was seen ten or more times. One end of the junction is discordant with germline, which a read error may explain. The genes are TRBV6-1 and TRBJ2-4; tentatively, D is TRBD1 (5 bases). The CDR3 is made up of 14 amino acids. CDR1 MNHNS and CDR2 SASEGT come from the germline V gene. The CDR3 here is CASSGSLGVDIKYF. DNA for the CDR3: TGTGCCAGCAGCGGGTCTCTTGGGGTGGACATTAAGTACTTC.

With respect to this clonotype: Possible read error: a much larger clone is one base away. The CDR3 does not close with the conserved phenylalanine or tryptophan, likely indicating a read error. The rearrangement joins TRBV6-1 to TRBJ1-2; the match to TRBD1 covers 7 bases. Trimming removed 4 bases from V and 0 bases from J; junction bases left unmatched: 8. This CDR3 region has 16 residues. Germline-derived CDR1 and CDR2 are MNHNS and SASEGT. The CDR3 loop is CASSAPKGTANYGYTY. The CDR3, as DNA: TGTGCCAGCAGTGCGCCCAAGGGGACAGCTAACTATGGCTACACCTAC.

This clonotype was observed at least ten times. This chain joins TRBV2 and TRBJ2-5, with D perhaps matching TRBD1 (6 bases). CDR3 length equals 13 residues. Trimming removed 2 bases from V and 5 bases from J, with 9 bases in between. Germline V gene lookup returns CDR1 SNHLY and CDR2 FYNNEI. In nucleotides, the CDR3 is TGTGCCAGCAGTGAAAGGACAGATGAGACCCAGTACTTC. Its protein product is CASSERTDETQYF.